In its sample, the clone carrying this T cell receptor (beta chain) was seen once. The data were obtained in a study of cytomegalovirus exposure and HLA in healthy donors. The study ran its PCR with 60 Vbeta and 13 Jbeta primers. The data were produced by immunoSEQ multiplex PCR, yet TCRdb's version contains in-frame clones alone and is incomplete. The sample records around 92,000 clones, over 80% being singletons. The V and J ends lost 8 bases and 2 bases respectively, with 15 bases between them. The CDR3 spans 15 residues. CDR1 and CDR2 from the germline V gene are SNHLY and FYNNEI. The origin of this receptor is a female donor in good health and CMV-seropositive. The genes are TRBV2 and TRBJ1-4, with a possible D match to TRBD1 (6 bases). The source material was PBMCs. CDR3 DNA sequence: TGTGCCAGCGGGAGACAGGCTCTGACTAATGAAAAACTGTTTTTT. Translated: CASGRQALTNEKLFF.